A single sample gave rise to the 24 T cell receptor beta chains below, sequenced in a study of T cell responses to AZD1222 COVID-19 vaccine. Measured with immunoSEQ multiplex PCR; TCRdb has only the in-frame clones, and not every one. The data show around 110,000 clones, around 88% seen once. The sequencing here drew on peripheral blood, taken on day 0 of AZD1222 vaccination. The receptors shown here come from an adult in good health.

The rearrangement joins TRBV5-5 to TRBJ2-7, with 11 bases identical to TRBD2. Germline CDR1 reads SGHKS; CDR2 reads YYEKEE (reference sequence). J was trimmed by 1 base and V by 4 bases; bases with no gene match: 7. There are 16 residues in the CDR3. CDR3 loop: CASSRSGGVSSYEQYF. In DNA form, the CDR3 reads TGTGCCAGCAGCCGTAGCGGGGGGGTCTCGTCCTACGAGCAGTACTTC.

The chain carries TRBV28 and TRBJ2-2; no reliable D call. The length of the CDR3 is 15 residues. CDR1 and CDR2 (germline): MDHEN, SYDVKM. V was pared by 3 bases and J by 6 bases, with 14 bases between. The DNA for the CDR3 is TGTGCCAGCAGTTTCATTAGGAGTCCGGCCGGGGAGCTGTTTTTT. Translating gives CASSFIRSPAGELFF.

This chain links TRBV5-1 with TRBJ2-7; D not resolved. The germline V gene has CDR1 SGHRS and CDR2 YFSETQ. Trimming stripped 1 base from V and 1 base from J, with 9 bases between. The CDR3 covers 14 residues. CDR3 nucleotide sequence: TGCGCCAGCAGCTTGCAGTTGACATCCTACGAGCAGTACTTC. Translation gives CASSLQLTSYEQYF.

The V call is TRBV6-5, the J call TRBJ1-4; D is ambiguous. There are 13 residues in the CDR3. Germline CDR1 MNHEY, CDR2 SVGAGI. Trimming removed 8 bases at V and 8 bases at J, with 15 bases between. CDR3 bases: TGTGCCAGCCTAGGATGGGCGGGAGAAAAACTGTTTTTT. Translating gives CASLGWAGEKLFF.

CDR3 protein: CASGLALGEGNSPLHF. The DNA for the CDR3 is TGTGCTAGTGGTTTGGCCCTGGGGGAGGGTAATTCACCCCTCCACTTT. V and J are TRBV12-5 and TRBJ1-6; D is possibly TRBD1 (5 bases). Per germline, CDR1 LGHNT and CDR2 FRNRAP. The CDR3 runs 16 residues. V lost 1 base and J lost 6, with 13 bases in between.

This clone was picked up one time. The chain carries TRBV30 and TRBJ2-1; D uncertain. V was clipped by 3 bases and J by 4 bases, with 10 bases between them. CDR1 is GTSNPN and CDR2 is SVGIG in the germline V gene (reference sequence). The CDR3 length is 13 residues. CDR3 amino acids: CAWRSQRYNEQFF. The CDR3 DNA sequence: TGTGCCTGGAGATCCCAAAGGTACAATGAGCAGTTCTTC.

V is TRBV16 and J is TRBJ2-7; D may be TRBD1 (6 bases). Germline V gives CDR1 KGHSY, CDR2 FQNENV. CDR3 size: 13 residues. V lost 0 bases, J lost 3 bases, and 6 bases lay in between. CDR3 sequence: CASSQSGGYEQYF. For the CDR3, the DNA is TGTGCCAGCAGCCAATCAGGGGGCTACGAGCAGTACTTC.

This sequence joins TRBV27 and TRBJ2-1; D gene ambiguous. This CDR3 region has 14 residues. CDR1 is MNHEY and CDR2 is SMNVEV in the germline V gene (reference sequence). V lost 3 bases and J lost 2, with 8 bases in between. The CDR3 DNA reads TGTGCCAGCAGTTTGTCGGAGACCTACAATGAGCAGTTCTTC. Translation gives CASSLSETYNEQFF.

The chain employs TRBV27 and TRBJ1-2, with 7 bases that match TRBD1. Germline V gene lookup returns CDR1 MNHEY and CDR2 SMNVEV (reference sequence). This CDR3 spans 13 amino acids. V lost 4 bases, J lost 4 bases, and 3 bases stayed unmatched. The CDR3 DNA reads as TGTGCCAGCAGTTCCCGGGACAGCTATGGCTACACCTTC. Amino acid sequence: CASSSRDSYGYTF.

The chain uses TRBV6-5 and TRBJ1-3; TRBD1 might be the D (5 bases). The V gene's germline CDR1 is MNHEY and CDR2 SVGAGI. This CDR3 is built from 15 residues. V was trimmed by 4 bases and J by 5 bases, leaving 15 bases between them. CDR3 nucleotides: TGTGCCAGCAGTTTGTCCCGGGACGGCCGAAACACCATATATTTT. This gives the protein CASSLSRDGRNTIYF.

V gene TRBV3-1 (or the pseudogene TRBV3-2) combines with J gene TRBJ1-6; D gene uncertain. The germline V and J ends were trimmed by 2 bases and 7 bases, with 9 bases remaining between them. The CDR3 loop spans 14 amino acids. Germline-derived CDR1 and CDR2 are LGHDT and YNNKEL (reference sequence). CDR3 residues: CASSQSGDNSPLHF. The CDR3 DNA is TGTGCCAGCAGCCAATCAGGAGACAATTCACCCCTCCACTTT.

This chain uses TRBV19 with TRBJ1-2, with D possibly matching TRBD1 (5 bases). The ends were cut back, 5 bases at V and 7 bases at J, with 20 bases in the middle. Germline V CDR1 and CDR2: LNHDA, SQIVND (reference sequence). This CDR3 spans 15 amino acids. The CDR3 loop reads CASSPGPRPGSGYTF. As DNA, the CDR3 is TGTGCCAGTAGTCCGGGACCCCGGCCGGGGAGTGGCTACACCTTC. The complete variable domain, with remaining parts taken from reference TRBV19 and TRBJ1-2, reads DGGITQSPKYLFRKEGQNVTLSCEQNLNHDAMYWYRQDPGQGLRLIYYSQIVNDFQKGDIAEGYSVSREKKESFPLTVTSAQKNPTAFYLCASSPGPRPGSGYTFGSGTRLTVV.

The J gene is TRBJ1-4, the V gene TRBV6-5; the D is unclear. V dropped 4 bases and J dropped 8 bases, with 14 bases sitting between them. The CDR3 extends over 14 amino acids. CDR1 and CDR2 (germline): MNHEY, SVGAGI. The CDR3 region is CASSSEFKGEKLFF. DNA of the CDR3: TGTGCCAGCAGTTCAGAGTTCAAAGGCGAAAAACTGTTTTTT.

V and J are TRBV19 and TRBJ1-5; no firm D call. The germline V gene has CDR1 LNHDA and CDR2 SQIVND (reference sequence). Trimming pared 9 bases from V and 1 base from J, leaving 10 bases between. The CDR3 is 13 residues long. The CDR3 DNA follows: TGTGCCAGCAGGAGGCAGAGCAATCAGCCCCAGCATTTT. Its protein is CASRRQSNQPQHF.

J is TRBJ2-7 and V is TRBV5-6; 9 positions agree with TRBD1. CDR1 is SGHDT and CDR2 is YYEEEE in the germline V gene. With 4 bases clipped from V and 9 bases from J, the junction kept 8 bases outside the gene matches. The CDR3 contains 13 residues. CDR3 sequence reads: CASSPGTGNGQYF. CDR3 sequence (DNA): TGTGCCAGCAGCCCCGGGACAGGGAACGGGCAGTACTTC.

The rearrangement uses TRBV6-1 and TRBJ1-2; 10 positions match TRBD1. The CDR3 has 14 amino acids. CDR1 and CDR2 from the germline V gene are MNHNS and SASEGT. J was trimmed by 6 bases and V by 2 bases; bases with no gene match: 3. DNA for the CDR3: TGTGCCAGCAGTGAACCCGGGACAGGGGATGGCTACACCTTC. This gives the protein CASSEPGTGDGYTF.

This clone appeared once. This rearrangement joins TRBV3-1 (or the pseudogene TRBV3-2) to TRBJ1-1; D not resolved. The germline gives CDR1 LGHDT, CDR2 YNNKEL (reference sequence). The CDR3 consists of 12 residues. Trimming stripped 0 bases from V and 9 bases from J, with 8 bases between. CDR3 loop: CASSQDLRKAFF. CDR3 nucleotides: TGTGCCAGCAGCCAAGATCTTAGGAAAGCTTTCTTT.

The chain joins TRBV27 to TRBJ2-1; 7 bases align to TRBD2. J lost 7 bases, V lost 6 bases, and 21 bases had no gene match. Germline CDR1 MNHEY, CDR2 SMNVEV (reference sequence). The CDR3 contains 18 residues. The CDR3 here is CASSFLRMSAGRGNEQFF. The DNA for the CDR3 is TGTGCCAGCAGCTTCCTCCGGATGTCAGCGGGGAGAGGTAATGAGCAGTTCTTC.

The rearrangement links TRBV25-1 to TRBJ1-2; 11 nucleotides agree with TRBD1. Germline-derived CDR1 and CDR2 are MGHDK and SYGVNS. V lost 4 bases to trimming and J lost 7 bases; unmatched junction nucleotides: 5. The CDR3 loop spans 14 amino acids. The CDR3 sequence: CASSVGQGAGGYTF. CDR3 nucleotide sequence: TGTGCCAGCAGTGTTGGACAGGGGGCCGGTGGCTACACCTTC.

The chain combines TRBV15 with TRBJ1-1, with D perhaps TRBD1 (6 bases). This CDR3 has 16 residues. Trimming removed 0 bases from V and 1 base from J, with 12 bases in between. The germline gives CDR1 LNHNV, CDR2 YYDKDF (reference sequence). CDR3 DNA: TGTGCCACCAGCAGAGAGTGGGGGCGATGGAACACTGAAGCTTTCTTT. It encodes CATSREWGRWNTEAFF.

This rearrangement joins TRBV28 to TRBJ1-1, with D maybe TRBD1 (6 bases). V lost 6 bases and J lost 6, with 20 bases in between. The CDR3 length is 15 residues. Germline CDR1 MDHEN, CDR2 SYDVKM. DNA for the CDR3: TGTGCCAGCAGCCCGGGAGGGGGGGGGTGGCCTGAAGCTTTCTTT. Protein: CASSPGGGGWPEAFF.

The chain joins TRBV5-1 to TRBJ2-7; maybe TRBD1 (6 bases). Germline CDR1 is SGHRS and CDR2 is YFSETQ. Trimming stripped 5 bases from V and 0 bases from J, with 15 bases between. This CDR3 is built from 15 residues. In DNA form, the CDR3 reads TGCGCCAGCAGAGCCGAACAGGGAGTCTCCTACGAGCAGTACTTC. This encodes CASRAEQGVSYEQYF.

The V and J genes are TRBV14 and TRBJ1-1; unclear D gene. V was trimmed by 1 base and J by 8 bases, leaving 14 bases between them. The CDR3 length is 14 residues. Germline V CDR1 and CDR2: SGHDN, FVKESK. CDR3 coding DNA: TGTGCCAGCAGCCAAGCGAGAGGCCCATCCGAAGCTTTCTTT. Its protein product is CASSQARGPSEAFF.

CDR3 in DNA: TGTGCCAGCAGTTCTTGGGGGGAAGCTTTCTTT. Residues: CASSSWGEAFF. The J gene is TRBJ1-1, the V gene TRBV25-1; D perhaps matches TRBD1 (5 bases). Germline V lookup: CDR1 MGHDK, CDR2 SYGVNS. V was trimmed by 5 bases and J by 8 bases, leaving 9 bases between them. CDR3 length equals 11 residues.